This is a list of T cell receptor beta chains from one sample in a study of identical twins. TCRdb re-analysed the 5' RACE reads in MiXCR, keeping a single row per CDR3 protein. The data contain hundreds of thousands of distinct CDR3 sequences, 10% to 15% of them singletons. The same sample was also used in a study of yellow fever vaccine responses in identical twins.

Sequencing used PBMCs. All receptors come from a woman between 18 and 30 years old in good health. Both conserved end residues are part of each CDR3. The D gene is left open where the match is weak. Rows may omit the clone size; those that give it use once, few, many or a size class.

clone size	V gene	D gene	J gene	CDR3 protein	CDR3 DNA
.	TRBV27	.	TRBJ2-5	CASSFKIGQETQYF	TGTGCCAGCAGTTTCAAGATTGGGCAAGAGACCCAGTACTTC
few	TRBV29-1	TRBD1	TRBJ2-7	CSVLRDRGYEQYF	TGCAGCGTACTCCGGGACAGGGGCTACGAGCAGTACTTC
.	TRBV12-3/TRBV12-4	TRBD2	TRBJ2-3	CASSQRGSGGIADTQYF	TGTGCCAGCAGTCAGCGGGGGAGCGGGGGGATAGCAGATACGCAGTATTTT
few	TRBV7-9	.	TRBJ1-4	CASSLGRRKGEKLFF	TGTGCCAGCAGCTTAGGCCGGAGGAAAGGAGAAAAACTGTTTTTT
.	TRBV24-1	TRBD2	TRBJ2-1	CATSIAGGEQFF	TGTGCCACCAGTATAGCGGGTGGTGAGCAGTTCTTC
.	TRBV9	TRBD1	TRBJ2-7	CASSVGSGQPYEQYF	TGTGCCAGCAGCGTAGGGTCGGGACAGCCGTACGAGCAGTACTTC
.	TRBV21-1	.	TRBJ1-2	CASRRTGSYYGYTF	TGTGCCAGCAGACGGACAGGGAGTTACTATGGCTACACCTTC
many	TRBV4-1	.	TRBJ1-1	CASSPQGSPEAFF	TGCGCCAGCAGCCCGCAGGGAAGTCCTGAAGCTTTCTTT
.	TRBV11-2	.	TRBJ2-3	CASSTRGYSTDTQYF	TGTGCCAGCAGCACCCGGGGCTACAGCACAGATACGCAGTATTTT
.	TRBV20-1	.	TRBJ2-3	CSARDFFAGPTDTQYF	TGCAGTGCTAGAGATTTTTTCGCGGGGCCCACAGATACGCAGTATTTT
.	TRBV12-3/TRBV12-4	TRBD2	TRBJ2-7	CASSGAGLAGVYEQYF	TGTGCCAGCAGTGGAGCAGGACTAGCGGGGGTCTACGAGCAGTACTTC
few	TRBV5-1	.	TRBJ2-7	CASSFDTYYEQYF	TGCGCCAGCAGCTTTGACACCTACTACGAGCAGTACTTC
few	TRBV20-1	.	TRBJ2-1	CSASKTGQREQFF	TGCAGTGCTAGTAAAACCGGACAGAGAGAGCAGTTCTTC
few	TRBV14	.	TRBJ2-5	CASSQEGTGGTQYF	TGTGCCAGCAGCCAAGAAGGGACTGGCGGGACCCAGTACTTC
.	TRBV20-1	.	TRBJ2-1	CSAFGQREQFF	TGCAGTGCCTTCGGGCAACGTGAGCAGTTCTTC
.	TRBV14	.	TRBJ2-4	CASSQDRNIQYF	TGTGCCAGCAGCCAAGACCGGAACATTCAGTACTTC
many	TRBV4-1	TRBD2	TRBJ2-5	CASSQERSAGKGETQYF	TGCGCCAGCAGCCAAGAAAGGTCAGCGGGGAAAGGAGAGACCCAGTACTTC
few	TRBV7-3	.	TRBJ2-5	CASSSDQGETQYF	TGTGCCAGCAGCTCGGACCAAGGGGAGACCCAGTACTTC
few	TRBV28	TRBD2	TRBJ2-5	CASSSAREGPKETQYF	TGTGCCAGCAGTTCGGCGCGGGAGGGCCCTAAAGAGACCCAGTACTTC
many	TRBV15	TRBD2	TRBJ2-3	CATSRGGGTDTQYF	TGTGCCACCAGCAGAGGGGGGGGGACAGATACGCAGTATTTT
.	TRBV6-5	TRBD2	TRBJ2-5	CASSYNSGGPTGTQYF	TGTGCCAGCAGTTACAATAGCGGGGGCCCTACTGGGACCCAGTACTTC
.	TRBV7-2	.	TRBJ1-1	CASTLTMNTEAFF	TGTGCCAGCACCCTAACTATGAACACTGAAGCTTTCTTT
many	TRBV3-1	.	TRBJ1-4	CASSQALGEKLFF	TGTGCCAGCAGCCAAGCCTTGGGTGAAAAACTGTTTTTT
few	TRBV12-3/TRBV12-4	.	TRBJ1-6	CASSSGINSPLHF	TGTGCCAGCAGTTCTGGGATTAATTCACCCCTCCACTTT
once	TRBV24-1	TRBD2	TRBJ2-3	CATSDPVAGGPDTQYF	TGTGCCACCAGTGACCCAGTAGCGGGAGGGCCAGATACGCAGTATTTT
.	TRBV24-1	TRBD1	TRBJ2-7	CATSARQGGEQYF	TGTGCCACCAGTGCGCGACAGGGCGGGGAGCAGTACTTC
once	TRBV6-5	TRBD2	TRBJ2-5	CASSYSGLAGETQYF	TGTGCCAGCAGTTACTCTGGACTAGCGGGAGAGACCCAGTACTTC
few	TRBV2	TRBD2	TRBJ2-1	CASSERGGRGTRMFNEQFF	TGTGCCAGCAGTGAACGGGGGGGGCGCGGGACTAGAATGTTTAATGAGCAGTTCTTC
.	TRBV29-1	.	TRBJ2-6	CSVRPRSGANVLTF	TGCAGCGTTCGTCCCCGCTCTGGGGCCAACGTCCTGACTTTC
once	TRBV18	TRBD1	TRBJ2-3	CASRAGTGKADTQYF	TGTGCCAGCAGAGCCGGGACAGGGAAAGCAGATACGCAGTATTTT
few	TRBV7-9	TRBD2	TRBJ2-3	CASSATSDPSTDTQYF	TGTGCCAGCAGCGCAACTAGCGACCCAAGCACAGATACGCAGTATTTT
few	TRBV11-2	TRBD2	TRBJ2-1	CASSLDSRLAGGRWNEQFF	TGTGCCAGCAGCTTAGATTCCCGACTAGCGGGAGGTAGATGGAATGAGCAGTTCTTC
few	TRBV10-1	.	TRBJ2-1	CASSESIGLFGNEQFF	TGCGCCAGCAGTGAGTCGATCGGGTTATTCGGCAATGAGCAGTTCTTC
.	TRBV27	.	TRBJ2-4	CAIWGAKNIQYF	TGTGCCATCTGGGGAGCCAAAAACATTCAGTACTTC
.	TRBV11-2	TRBD1	TRBJ2-3	CASSSAGQGGLGIADTQYF	TGTGCCAGCAGCTCTGCGGGACAGGGCGGACTAGGAATCGCAGATACGCAGTATTTT
.	TRBV7-9	.	TRBJ2-3	CASSISDGPDTQYF	TGTGCCAGCAGCATTTCTGACGGGCCAGATACGCAGTATTTT
few	TRBV28	TRBD2	TRBJ2-7	CASAPAGVGPYEQYF	TGTGCCAGCGCCCCCGCGGGAGTAGGCCCCTACGAGCAGTACTTC
many	TRBV12-3/TRBV12-4	TRBD1	TRBJ1-5	CASQDRANQPQHF	TGTGCCAGCCAGGACAGGGCAAATCAGCCCCAGCATTTT
few	TRBV11-2	.	TRBJ1-2	CASRPPPGQDYGYTF	TGTGCCAGCCGACCCCCACCGGGACAAGACTATGGCTACACCTTC
few	TRBV2	TRBD1	TRBJ1-4	CANRGPGQPNEKLFF	TGTGCCAACAGGGGCCCGGGGCAGCCTAATGAAAAACTGTTTTTT
.	TRBV15	.	TRBJ2-6	CATSRALYSGANVLTF	TGTGCCACCAGCAGAGCGCTGTACTCTGGGGCCAACGTCCTGACTTTC
.	TRBV20-1	.	TRBJ2-2	CSARAGTANTGELFF	TGCAGTGCTAGAGCGGGGACCGCAAACACCGGGGAGCTGTTTTTT
many	TRBV5-1	.	TRBJ1-1	CASRETPVGTEAFF	TGCGCCAGCCGGGAGACCCCAGTGGGCACTGAAGCTTTCTTT
many	TRBV24-1	TRBD2	TRBJ2-1	CATSDSGTPTHNEQFF	TGTGCCACCAGTGATAGCGGGACCCCAACCCACAATGAGCAGTTCTTC
.	TRBV28	.	TRBJ1-2	CASSLFPGQSYGYTF	TGTGCCAGCAGTTTATTTCCGGGACAAAGCTATGGCTACACCTTC
.	TRBV7-9	.	TRBJ2-3	CASSRPLTNRAEAQYF	TGTGCCAGCAGCCGGCCCTTGACTAACCGAGCCGAAGCGCAGTATTTT
few	TRBV7-6	TRBD2	TRBJ2-1	CASSYGLAGGPSSYNEQFF	TGTGCCAGCAGCTACGGACTAGCGGGGGGCCCGAGCTCCTACAATGAGCAGTTCTTC
.	TRBV18	.	TRBJ2-1	CASSPPVRGPTHNEQFF	TGTGCCAGCTCACCACCGGTCCGGGGACCTACCCACAATGAGCAGTTCTTC
.	TRBV12-5	.	TRBJ2-5	CASGPGGSRGTQYF	TGTGCTAGTGGGCCCGGGGGCAGCCGGGGGACCCAGTACTTC
.	TRBV20-1	TRBD2	TRBJ2-1	CSARQPGLAYNEQFF	TGCAGTGCTAGGCAACCGGGACTAGCCTACAATGAGCAGTTCTTC
.	TRBV6-5	TRBD2	TRBJ2-2	CASSYRLATGELFF	TGTGCCAGCAGTTATAGACTAGCAACCGGGGAGCTGTTTTTT
few	TRBV3-1	.	TRBJ1-2	CASSQQNYGYTF	TGTGCCAGCAGCCAACAGAACTATGGCTACACCTTC
many	TRBV3-1	.	TRBJ2-1	CASSQSPRWKQFF	TGTGCCAGCAGCCAATCACCAAGATGGAAACAGTTCTTC
.	TRBV27	.	TRBJ2-7	CASSLFPGVHEQYF	TGTGCCAGCAGTTTATTCCCAGGTGTCCACGAGCAGTACTTC
many	TRBV5-1	TRBD2	TRBJ2-1	CASSLEGTSGSGPYNEQFF	TGCGCCAGCAGCTTGGAGGGGACTAGCGGGAGTGGTCCCTACAATGAGCAGTTCTTC
many	TRBV12-3/TRBV12-4	TRBD2	TRBJ2-2	CASSLALAGVFTGELFF	TGTGCCAGCAGTTTAGCGTTAGCGGGAGTGTTCACCGGGGAGCTGTTTTTT
many	TRBV9	TRBD2	TRBJ2-7	CASSVSPSGSDEQYF	TGTGCCAGCAGCGTATCTCCTAGCGGGAGTGACGAGCAGTACTTC
many	TRBV12-3/TRBV12-4	.	TRBJ1-6	CASTGGPSYSPLHF	TGTGCCAGCACCGGGGGGCCCAGTTATTCACCCCTCCACTTT